This T cell receptor beta chain was found in a study of identical twins. TCRdb used MiXCR to reprocess the 5' RACE reads, holding one entry per CDR3 protein. Of under 300,000 distinct CDR3 sequences in the sample, about 8% were seen once. CDR3 length equals 15 residues. Germline CDR1 DFQATT, CDR2 SNEGSKA (reference sequence). V gave up 4 bases and J gave up 6 bases, with 22 bases separating them. These data were likewise used in another study, on yellow fever vaccine responses in identical twins.

The receptor was derived from a woman between 18 and 30 years old in good health. The genes are TRBV20-1 and TRBJ2-7, with D maybe TRBD2 (6 bases). Material for sequencing was CD8+ T cells sorted from blood. CDR3 in amino acids: CSATGTGTARPEQYF. The CDR3 nucleotides read TGCAGTGCTACTGGGACCGGGACTGCAAGGCCCGAGCAGTACTTC.